This is a list of T cell receptor beta chains from one sample in a study of blood T cell repertoires in COVID-19. The assay was immunoSEQ multiplex PCR, and TCRdb's table has in-frame clones only and misses some. The sample carries more than 150,000 clones, more than 85% recorded once. Sequences were obtained from peripheral blood. These receptors were obtained from a woman in her seventies with acute or convalescent COVID-19. CDR3s leave out the opening cysteine and the closing phenylalanine or tryptophan. Fields, in order: CDR3 protein, clone size, V gene. The size entry is marked missing in some rows and otherwise reads once, few, many or a size class.

CDR3: ASSDPNYGYT; size: NA; V: TRBV2
CDR3: ASSLNSEAF; size: NA; V: TRBV6-6
CDR3: ASSPQQGALSGANVLT; size: few; V: TRBV18
CDR3: ASRPKDSRGGNQPQH; size: NA; V: TRBV7-6
CDR3: SVEYVRGYT; size: NA; V: TRBV29-1
CDR3: ASRETGLYGYT; size: NA; V: TRBV12-3/TRBV12-4
CDR3: ATSREQINSPLH; size: once; V: TRBV15
CDR3: ARALEANEKLF; size: NA; V: TRBV6-4
CDR3: ASSGLKLGNEQY; size: NA; V: TRBV7-2
CDR3: ASKGDRTNEKLF; size: NA; V: TRBV19
CDR3: ASMGMGQIGNQPQH; size: NA; V: TRBV19
CDR3: ASRQTGGNTIY; size: NA; V: TRBV7-2
CDR3: ASSRDRGRNTGELF; size: NA; V: TRBV11-3
CDR3: SASTHTGQDNSNQPQH; size: NA; V: TRBV20-1
CDR3: ASSLVDPDSNSPLH; size: NA; V: TRBV5-1
CDR3: ASSLAPGQLTGELF; size: NA; V: TRBV7-9
CDR3: ASSLQVGGPSDEQF; size: NA; V: TRBV4-1
CDR3: ASGYTSPAGNEQF; size: once; V: TRBV6-5
CDR3: ASSLTQNSGNTIY; size: NA; V: TRBV5-1
CDR3: ASSLEPELPTDTQY; size: NA; V: TRBV5-1
CDR3: ASSARDRRGGYT; size: NA; V: TRBV7-9
CDR3: ASSYDRVNTGELF; size: NA; V: TRBV5-4
CDR3: ASSLAPGKGTEAF; size: NA; V: TRBV7-2
CDR3: ASHPRQTPSPLH; size: NA; V: TRBV2
CDR3: ASSKALWDRGPPDIQY; size: NA; V: TRBV21-1
CDR3: ASSQSRDRGFGNQPQH; size: NA; V: TRBV23-1
CDR3: ASSSEGGGDEQF; size: NA; V: TRBV7-3
CDR3: ASSREDRNQPQH; size: NA; V: TRBV2
CDR3: ASSRDRASEAF; size: NA; V: TRBV5-1
CDR3: ASSGQMAEAF; size: NA; V: TRBV12-3/TRBV12-4
CDR3: ASSLGQGAVEQY; size: NA; V: TRBV19
CDR3: ATQRVNTEAF; size: NA; V: TRBV2
CDR3: ASSVATGSDTQY; size: NA; V: TRBV9
CDR3: ASSQEAGSQRPDTQY; size: NA; V: TRBV3-1/TRBV3-2
CDR3: ASSSTGGTEAF; size: NA; V: TRBV5-5
CDR3: ASTEGQSSYEQY; size: NA; V: TRBV13
CDR3: ASSQVLPRDRATEAF; size: once; V: TRBV14
CDR3: ASTLLTGNTEAF; size: NA; V: TRBV7-9
CDR3: ASSFEGQGRDGYT; size: NA; V: TRBV5-1
CDR3: ASIRGTGGLSNQPQH; size: once; V: TRBV19
CDR3: ASRAGTGVTEAF; size: once; V: TRBV6-4
CDR3: SVYDRVAEKLF; size: NA; V: TRBV29-1
CDR3: ASSPPGLAGFQETQY; size: NA; V: TRBV18
CDR3: ASMGWGEKLF; size: NA; V: TRBV6-6
CDR3: ASSPPGPNYGYT; size: once; V: TRBV18